The clone carrying this T cell receptor (beta chain) appeared once. Study processing details: Estimated nucleated cell counts came from reference gene primer amplification. The data were produced by immunoSEQ multiplex PCR, yet TCRdb's version contains in-frame clones alone and is incomplete. V and J calls and clone size follow that table, whereas D and trimming were derived from the DNA. The table lists fewer than 150,000 clones, roughly nine tenths of them singletons. The data belong to a study of blood T cell repertoires in COVID-19. Overall study context: Donors in the United States, Italy and Spain gave samples during acute or convalescent COVID-19. The cDNA or gDNA used as material had been derived from T cells, B-cell-depleted T cells, or PBMCs.

The sequencing input was peripheral blood. This TCR was recovered from a man between 65 and 80 years old who had recovered from COVID-19.

The CDR3, as DNA: TGTGCCAGCAGTGATGAGGGCACCGGGGAGCTGTTTTTT. Encoded protein: CASSDEGTGELFF. V gene TRBV2 combines with J gene TRBJ2-2; D may be TRBD2 (5 bases). The V and J ends lost 3 bases and 4 bases respectively, with 6 bases between them. Germline CDR1 is SNHLY and CDR2 is FYNNEI. This CDR3 has 13 amino acids.